The clone carrying this T cell receptor beta chain was seen a handful of times. The sample is drawn from a study of patients and donors after allogeneic stem cell transplantation. TCRdb processed the RT-PCR reads anew with MiXCR; each CDR3 protein has one entry. Of roughly 880,000 distinct CDR3 sequences in the sample, about 20% were seen once. Trimming removed 6 bases at V and 0 bases at J, with 18 bases between. The CDR3 runs 16 residues. CDR1 SGHRS and CDR2 YFSETQ come from the germline V gene. The chain carries TRBV5-1 and TRBJ1-1, with TRBD1 as a possible D gene (5 bases). The source of this sequence is a human donor who was either an allogeneic HSCT recipient or a stem cell or donor lymphocyte infusion donor (not recorded which). It is not recorded whose cells these are; they may come from a transplant donor. The sequencing sample was made of blood, either unsorted or a sorted T cell fraction (not recorded which). In DNA, the CDR3 is TGCGCCAGCAACGCACAGGCCTTTAGCATGAACACTGAAGCTTTCTTT. As protein: CASNAQAFSMNTEAFF.